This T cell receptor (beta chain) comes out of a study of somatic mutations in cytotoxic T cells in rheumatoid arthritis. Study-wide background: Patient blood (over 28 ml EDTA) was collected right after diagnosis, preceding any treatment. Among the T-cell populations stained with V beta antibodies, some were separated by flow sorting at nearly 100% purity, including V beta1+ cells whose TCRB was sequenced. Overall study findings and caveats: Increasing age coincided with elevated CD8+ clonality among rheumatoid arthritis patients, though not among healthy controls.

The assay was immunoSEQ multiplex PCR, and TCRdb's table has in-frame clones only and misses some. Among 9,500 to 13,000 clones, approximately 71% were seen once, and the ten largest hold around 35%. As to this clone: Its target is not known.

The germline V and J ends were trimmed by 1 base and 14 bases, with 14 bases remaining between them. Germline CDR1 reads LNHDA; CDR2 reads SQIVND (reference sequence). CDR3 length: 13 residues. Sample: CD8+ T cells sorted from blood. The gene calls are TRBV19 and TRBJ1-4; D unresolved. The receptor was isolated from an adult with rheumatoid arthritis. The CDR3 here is CASSIALFIALFF. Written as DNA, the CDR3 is TGTGCCAGTAGTATAGCCCTATTTATTGCCCTGTTTTTT.